The next 7 T cell receptor beta chains were all read from a single sample in a study of shared clonotypes between healthy human individuals (dated by TCRdb to 2020 to 2021). For the CD8 naive samples, CD45RO-negative cells were positively selected for CCR7, yielding a CD45RA+CCR7+ population from which TemRA cells were excluded. The library relied on the immunoSEQ multiplex PCR assay. Entries here come from immuneACCESS through TCRdb and include only in-frame sequences with V and J called. Some clones fail to appear in such tables; in the studies checked, an unresolved V gene covers under half of the shortfall, and the cause of the remainder is unknown. The sample records about 870,000 clones, around 92% of which are singletons. The top ten clones comprise approximately 25% of the sample. The specimen sequenced was naive CD8+ T cells sorted from blood. The label giving this sample's cell subset or site can be read as: CD45RA+CCR7+. The source is a young man in good health.

This chain uses TRBV5-8 with TRBJ2-2; no clear D. V was shortened by 4 bases and J by 7 bases, with 11 bases between the two germline ends. In germline, CDR1 is SGHTS, CDR2 YDEGEE. The CDR3 has 13 amino acids. The CDR3 loop is CASSGLVVGELFF. The CDR3 DNA reads as TGTGCCAGCAGCGGTCTTGTTGTCGGGGAGCTGTTTTTT. Filled out from reference TRBV5-8 and TRBJ2-2, the complete variable domain reads EAGVTQSPTHLIKTRGQQATLRCSPISGHTSVYWYQQALGLGLQFLLWYDEGEERNRGNFPPRFSGRQFPNYSSELNVNALELEDSALYLCASSGLVVGELFFGEGSRLTVL.

This chain connects TRBV5-4 to TRBJ1-2; 10 nucleotides line up with TRBD1. The junction had 7 bases not matched to a gene; V was cut back by 3 bases and J by 5 bases. Germline V gene data show CDR1 as SGHNT and CDR2 as YYREEE (reference sequence). The CDR3 runs to 15 residues. Here the CDR3 reads CASSSPSGQGYGYTF. DNA for the CDR3: TGTGCCAGCAGCTCCCCATCGGGACAGGGGTATGGCTACACCTTC.

About this clone itself: The sample holds other DNA sequences that translate to the same CDR3. The chain has TRBV9 and TRBJ1-2; D unclear. CDR1 SGDLS and CDR2 YYNGEE come from the germline V gene. V gave up 0 bases and J gave up 6 bases, with 3 bases separating them. The CDR3 runs 11 residues. The CDR3 DNA follows: TGTGCCAGCAGCGTAGAGGATGGCTACACCTTC. Its protein is CASSVEDGYTF.

As regards this clone: The identical CDR3 is also encoded by other nucleotide sequences in the sample. V and J are TRBV28 and TRBJ2-1; D gene ambiguous. V was cut by 6 bases and J by 6 bases, with 9 bases left in between. CDR1 MDHEN and CDR2 SYDVKM come from the germline V gene. The CDR3 spans 12 residues. The CDR3 DNA sequence: TGTGCCAGCAGCCCCGGATCCAATGAGCAGTTCTTC. Its protein product is CASSPGSNEQFF.

The V gene is TRBV7-9, the J gene TRBJ2-7; D is ambiguous. V lost 4 bases and J 2 bases, leaving 12 bases between the germline ends. Germline assignment: CDR1 SEHNR and CDR2 FQNEAQ (reference sequence). The CDR3 loop spans 14 amino acids. The CDR3 DNA reads TGTGCCAGCAGCTCCGACGACGGTACCTACGAGCAGTACTTC. Translation gives CASSSDDGTYEQYF.

V usage is TRBV2 and J usage is TRBJ2-3, with D perhaps TRBD2 (6 bases). The CDR3 length is 13 residues. Trimming cost V 9 bases and J 2 bases, with 12 bases left between them. The germline V gene has CDR1 SNHLY and CDR2 FYNNEI. The CDR3 loop is CARSSGVTDTQYF. The CDR3 DNA follows: TGTGCCAGAAGTAGCGGAGTCACAGATACGCAGTATTTT.

CDR3 region: CASSLVGTSGKETQYF. The CDR3 bases are TGTGCCAGCAGCTTAGTCGGGACTAGCGGGAAAGAGACCCAGTACTTC. The chain carries TRBV7-9 and TRBJ2-5; 13 nucleotides agree with TRBD2. The germline V gene encodes CDR1 SEHNR and CDR2 FQNEAQ (reference sequence). After removal of 1 base from V and 3 bases from J, the junction contained 2 bases not matched to a gene. CDR3 length: 16 residues. The complete variable domain, with remaining parts taken from reference TRBV7-9 and TRBJ2-5, reads DTGVSQNPRHKITKRGQNVTFRCDPISEHNRLYWYRQTLGQGPEFLTYFQNEAQLEKSRLLSDRFSAERPKGSFSTLEIQRTEQGDSAMYLCASSLVGTSGKETQYFGPGTRLLVL.